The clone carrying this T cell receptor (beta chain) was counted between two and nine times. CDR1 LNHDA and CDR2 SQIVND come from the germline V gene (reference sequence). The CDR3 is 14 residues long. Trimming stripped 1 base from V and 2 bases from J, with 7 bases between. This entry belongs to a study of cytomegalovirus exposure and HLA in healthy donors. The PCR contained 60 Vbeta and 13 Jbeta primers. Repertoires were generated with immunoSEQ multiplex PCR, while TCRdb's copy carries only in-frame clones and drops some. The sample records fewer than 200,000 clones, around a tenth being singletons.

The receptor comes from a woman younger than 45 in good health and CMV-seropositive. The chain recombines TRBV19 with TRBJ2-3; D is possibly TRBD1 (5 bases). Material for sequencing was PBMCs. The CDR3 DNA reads TGTGCCAGTAGTATAGCAGGGCTCACAGATACGCAGTATTTT. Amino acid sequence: CASSIAGLTDTQYF.